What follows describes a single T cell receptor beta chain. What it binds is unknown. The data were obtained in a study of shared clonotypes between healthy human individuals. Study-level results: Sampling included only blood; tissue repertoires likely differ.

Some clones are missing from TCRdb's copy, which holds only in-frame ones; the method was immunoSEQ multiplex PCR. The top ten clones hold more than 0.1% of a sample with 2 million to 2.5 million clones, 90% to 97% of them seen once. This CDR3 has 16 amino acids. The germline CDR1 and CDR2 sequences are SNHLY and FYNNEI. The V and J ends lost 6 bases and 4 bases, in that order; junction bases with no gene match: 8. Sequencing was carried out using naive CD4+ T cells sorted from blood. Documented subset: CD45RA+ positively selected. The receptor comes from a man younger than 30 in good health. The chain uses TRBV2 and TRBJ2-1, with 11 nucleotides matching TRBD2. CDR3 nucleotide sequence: TGTGCCAGCAGGGATAGACTAGCGGGGCAATACAATGAGCAGTTCTTC. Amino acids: CASRDRLAGQYNEQFF.